Below are 29 T cell receptor beta chains sequenced from a single sample in a study of vaccination and CD4 T cells after COVID-19. Which antigens these TCRs recognize remains unknown. Documented treatment: roughly nine-day PBMC culture with coronavirus spike peptide pools or control peptides (ViraFEST assay). The Oncomine TCR Beta short-read assay sequenced DNA from cultured CD4+ T cells. TCRdb reprocessed the PCR reads via MiXCR and lists one record per CDR3 protein. This table has fewer than 13,000 distinct CDR3 sequences, approximately 42% appearing once. The specimen sequenced was CD4+ T cells from blood, cultured in vitro. The receptors stem from a human donor who had recovered from COVID-19.

Only a few counts were recorded for this clonotype. The chain has TRBV11-2 and TRBJ1-6; D remains ambiguous. This CDR3 contains 13 residues. V was pared by 0 bases and J by 8 bases, with 5 bases between. Germline-derived CDR1 and CDR2 are SGHAT and FQNNGV. CDR3 bases: TGTGCCAGCAGCTTAGATCAGTATTCACCCCTCCACTTT. Protein: CASSLDQYSPLHF.

The rearrangement uses TRBV11-3 and TRBJ2-5; D uncertain. Germline V gives CDR1 SGHNT, CDR2 YENEEA. This CDR3 contains 12 residues. V shed 2 bases and J shed 5 bases, with 6 bases lying between them. CDR3 nucleotide sequence: TGTGCCAGCAGCTTATCCGCCGAGACCCAGTACTTC. Amino acid sequence: CASSLSAETQYF.

This clonotype was seen once. CDR3 loop: CASSFGDSGGVSYNEQFF. The CDR3 DNA reads as TGTGCCAGCAGTTTTGGCGATAGCGGGGGCGTCTCCTACAATGAGCAGTTCTTC. The gene calls are TRBV12-3 or TRBV12-4 and TRBJ2-1; 9 bases map to TRBD2. The CDR3 consists of 18 residues. V shed 3 bases and J 0 bases; nucleotides not matched to a gene: 9.

In its sample, this clonotype is large. This chain links TRBV6-1 with TRBJ1-3, with a tentative D call TRBD1 (6 bases). With 6 bases removed from V and 0 bases from J, the gap between germline ends came to 18 bases. CDR3 size: 17 residues. Germline V gene sequence: CDR1 MNHNS, CDR2 SASEGT. This CDR3 is CASSAHPGALSGNTIYF. The DNA for the CDR3 is TGTGCCAGCAGCGCACACCCAGGGGCCCTCTCTGGAAACACCATATATTTT.

This rearrangement joins TRBV18 to TRBJ1-3; D is undetermined. Germline V gene lookup returns CDR1 KGHSH and CDR2 LQKENI. This CDR3 region has 16 residues. V gave up 6 bases and J gave up 1 base, with 16 bases separating them. The CDR3 sequence is CASSPGRSESGNTIYF. DNA for the CDR3: TGTGCCAGCTCTCCCGGACGGAGTGAGTCTGGAAACACCATATATTTT.

This clonotype came up a few times. The chain carries TRBV4-1 and TRBJ1-2; TRBD1 matches at 9 bases. Germline V lookup: CDR1 MGHRA, CDR2 YSYEKL. Trimming removed 6 bases from V and 8 bases from J; junction bases left unmatched: 13. The CDR3 has 15 amino acids. Here the CDR3 DNA reads TGCGCCAGCAGTACAAGTCCGGGACAGGGCCTAGGCTACACCTTC. Residues: CASSTSPGQGLGYTF.

The chain employs TRBV10-3 and TRBJ2-4, with D perhaps TRBD2 (5 bases). Germline V gene lookup returns CDR1 ENHRY and CDR2 SYGVKD. This CDR3 has 14 amino acids. The V gene lost 3 bases and the J gene lost 0 bases, with 6 bases spanning the gap. CDR3: CAISDGGAKNIQYF. Here the CDR3 DNA reads TGTGCCATCAGTGACGGAGGAGCCAAAAACATTCAGTACTTC.

The chain employs TRBV12-3 or TRBV12-4 and TRBJ1-2; no clear D. Trimming cost V 3 bases and J 7 bases, with 12 bases left between them. The CDR3 runs to 13 residues. CDR3 coding DNA: TGTGCCAGCAGTTTCAATAGGGCCGGTGGCTACACCTTC. Its protein is CASSFNRAGGYTF.

V gene TRBV12-3 or TRBV12-4 combines with J gene TRBJ2-2; either TRBD1 or TRBD2 may fit D (5 bases each). V was trimmed by 10 bases and J by 3 bases, leaving 15 bases between them. This CDR3 comprises 14 residues. The CDR3 here is CATLRGDYTGELFF. The CDR3 region has the DNA TGTGCCACTCTGAGGGGCGACTACACCGGGGAGCTGTTTTTT.

The CDR3 spells CAWNYRGLGYGYTF. For the CDR3, the DNA is TGTGCCTGGAATTACAGGGGGCTAGGGTATGGCTACACCTTC. This chain uses TRBV30 with TRBJ1-2, with 9 bases matching TRBD1. The CDR3 contains 14 residues. Looked up from germline, CDR1 is GTSNPN and CDR2 is SVGIG (reference sequence). The J segment lost 5 bases and the V segment lost 4 bases, leaving 8 bases of the junction unmatched. The full variable domain, completed using reference TRBV30 and TRBJ1-2, is SQTIHQWPATLVQPVGSPLSLECTVEGTSNPNLYWYRQAAGRGLQLLFYSVGIGQISSEVPQNLSASRPQDRQFILSSKKLLLSDSGFYLCAWNYRGLGYGYTFGSGTRLTVV.

This clonotype was seen only once. V and J are TRBV5-1 and TRBJ1-3; D gene unclear. In germline, CDR1 is SGHRS, CDR2 YFSETQ. The V and J ends lost 0 bases and 0 bases respectively, with 10 bases between them. The CDR3 is made up of 16 amino acids. CDR3 protein: CASSLGTLGSGNTIYF. The DNA of the CDR3 is TGCGCCAGCAGCTTGGGGACTCTGGGCTCTGGAAACACCATATATTTT.

The CDR3 region is CASTQDYPQETQYF. CDR3 sequence (DNA): TGTGCCAGCACCCAGGACTATCCTCAAGAGACCCAGTACTTC. The chain employs TRBV12-3 or TRBV12-4 and TRBJ2-5; the D gene is possibly TRBD2 (6 bases). The CDR3 runs 14 residues. The V end was cut by 7 bases, the J end by 2 bases, with 14 bases between.

The chain employs TRBV4-1 and TRBJ1-1, with D tentatively TRBD1 (6 bases). The CDR3 loop spans 15 amino acids. Germline lookup yields CDR1 MGHRA and CDR2 YSYEKL. The germline V and J ends were trimmed by 2 bases and 4 bases, with 14 bases remaining between them. The CDR3 DNA is TGCGCCAGCAGCCAATACGGGGGGCGCGCCACTGAAGCTTTCTTT. Its translation is CASSQYGGRATEAFF.

The rearrangement uses TRBV10-2 and TRBJ1-1; D might be TRBD1 (6 bases). Germline CDR1 and CDR2: WSHSY and SAAADI. This CDR3 is 14 amino acids long. V was pared by 8 bases and J by 1 base, with 14 bases between. CDR3 nucleotide sequence: TGCGCCAGCGGGGGGGGACACCCGAACACTGAAGCTTTCTTT. It specifies CASGGGHPNTEAFF.

In this sample, this clonotype turned up a few times. This sequence joins TRBV19 and TRBJ1-2; D might be TRBD1 (6 bases). Germline assignment: CDR1 LNHDA and CDR2 SQIVND (reference sequence). The CDR3 loop spans 17 amino acids. Trimming left V 5 bases short and J 1 base short, with 20 bases between. The CDR3 reads CASSPSGGGLLNYGYTF. For the CDR3, the DNA is TGTGCCAGTAGTCCGTCGGGGGGCGGCCTTCTTAACTATGGCTACACCTTC.

This chain connects TRBV10-2 to TRBJ2-5, with 7 bases that match TRBD1. This CDR3 contains 14 residues. In germline, CDR1 is WSHSY, CDR2 SAAADI. V was pared by 6 bases and J by 2 bases, with 6 bases of the junction left unmatched. CDR3 sequence reads: CASRSGTAQETQYF. CDR3 coding DNA: TGCGCCAGCAGATCCGGGACAGCTCAAGAGACCCAGTACTTC.

This rearrangement joins TRBV11-3 to TRBJ2-1, with 16 bases identical to TRBD2. The CDR3 has 17 amino acids. Germline CDR1 is SGHNT and CDR2 is YENEEA. V dropped 6 bases and J dropped 4; count of bases not matched to a gene: 6. The CDR3 region is CASSGTSGGARYNEQFF. The CDR3 region has the DNA TGTGCCAGCAGTGGGACTAGCGGGGGGGCCAGATACAATGAGCAGTTCTTC.

In this sample, this clonotype turned up a few times. This chain links TRBV20-1 with TRBJ2-2; 8 bases fit TRBD2. Germline V gene lookup returns CDR1 DFQATT and CDR2 SNEGSKA (reference sequence). V gave up 0 bases and J gave up 6 bases; unmatched junction bases: 6. This CDR3 is built from 15 residues. The CDR3 is CSARDSTSVAGELFF. CDR3 nucleotide sequence: TGCAGTGCTAGAGATTCGACTAGCGTCGCCGGGGAGCTGTTTTTT.

The chain recombines TRBV20-1 with TRBJ2-7; possibly TRBD1 for D (6 bases). The germline V and J ends were trimmed by 6 bases and 3 bases, with 12 bases remaining between them. This CDR3 comprises 12 residues. Germline CDR1 reads DFQATT; CDR2 reads SNEGSKA (reference sequence). The CDR3 loop is CSAAVQGYEQYF. CDR3 DNA sequence: TGCAGTGCCGCGGTACAGGGCTACGAGCAGTACTTC.

V is TRBV2 and J is TRBJ1-1, with D unresolved. Trimming removed 6 bases from V and 2 bases from J, with 10 bases in between. CDR1 and CDR2 from the germline V gene are SNHLY and FYNNEI. This CDR3 is 13 amino acids long. CDR3 coding DNA: TGTGCCAGCAGGCTGAAACCCAACACTGAAGCTTTCTTT. Protein sequence: CASRLKPNTEAFF. The full variable domain, rest sourced from reference TRBV2 and TRBJ1-1, is EPEVTQTPSHQVTQMGQEVILRCVPISNHLYFYWYRQILGQKVEFLVSFYNNEISEKSEIFDDQFSVERPDGSNFTLKIRSTKLEDSAMYFCASRLKPNTEAFFGQGTRLTVV.

The V call is TRBV7-2, the J call TRBJ1-2; possibly TRBD1 for D (5 bases). The germline V gene has CDR1 SGHTA and CDR2 FQGNSA. Trimming left V 4 bases short and J 0 bases short, with 12 bases between. The CDR3 is made up of 15 amino acids. In nucleotides, the CDR3 is TGTGCCAGCAGCTCCCGACAGATTACTAACTATGGCTACACCTTC. This sequence encodes CASSSRQITNYGYTF.

The chain carries TRBV5-6 and TRBJ2-2; 7 bases are shared with TRBD2. This CDR3 has 16 amino acids. Germline CDR1 is SGHDT and CDR2 is YYEEEE. J gave up 6 bases and V 0 bases, and 8 bases lay outside the gene matches. The CDR3 coding sequence is TGTGCCAGCAGCTTGGTGGGGACTATATTGTCCGGGGAGCTGTTTTTT. It translates to CASSLVGTILSGELFF. The full variable domain, with the rest looked up from reference TRBV5-6 and TRBJ2-2, is DAGVTQSPTHLIKTRGQQVTLRCSPKSGHDTVSWYQQALGQGPQFIFQYYEEEERQRGNFPDRFSGHQFPNYSSELNVNALLLGDSALYLCASSLVGTILSGELFFGEGSRLTVL.

This chain links TRBV30 with TRBJ2-3; possible D gene TRBD1, 6 bases. The ends were cut back, 2 bases at V and 1 base at J, with 16 bases in the middle. The CDR3 is 16 residues long. Germline V CDR1 and CDR2: GTSNPN, SVGIG (reference sequence). The CDR3 region is CAWSRDGKGGTDTQYF. In nucleotides, the CDR3 is TGTGCCTGGAGTCGAGATGGAAAGGGGGGCACAGATACGCAGTATTTT.

Worth noting for this clonotype: Mismatch with germline at one junction end may stem from a read error. The V gene is TRBV6-1, the J gene TRBJ1-2; D is perhaps TRBD1 (6 bases). The CDR3 consists of 14 residues. The germline CDR1 and CDR2 sequences are MNHNS and SASEGT. The CDR3 DNA is TGTGCCAGCAGCAATCAGGGGATCTACTATGGCCACACCTTC. Residues: CASSNQGIYYGHTF.

The chain uses TRBV6-1 and TRBJ2-6; D call uncertain. The CDR3 totals 15 residues. Deletions cut 0 bases from V and 4 bases from J, with 7 bases between. Germline assignment: CDR1 MNHNS and CDR2 SASEGT. This CDR3 is CASSEAGSGANVLTF. CDR3 DNA: TGTGCCAGCAGTGAAGCGGGGTCGGGGGCCAACGTCCTGACTTTC.

This clonotype turned up a few times. The chain couples TRBV7-9 to TRBJ2-5, with D perhaps matching TRBD1 (6 bases). Per the germline V gene, CDR1 is SEHNR and CDR2 is FQNEAQ (reference sequence). CDR3 length: 13 residues. V was cut by 1 base and J by 9 bases, with 12 bases left in between. CDR3 protein: CASSLGVAGAQYF. The CDR3 region has the DNA TGTGCCAGCAGCTTAGGGGTGGCAGGGGCCCAGTACTTC.

This clonotype showed up just a few times. CDR3 sequence (DNA): TGCGCCAGCAGCTTGGATATCGGGAGCGGCGAGCAGTACTTC. Translating gives CASSLDIGSGEQYF. The chain uses TRBV5-1 and TRBJ2-7; maybe TRBD2 (6 bases). The germline V gene encodes CDR1 SGHRS and CDR2 YFSETQ. This CDR3 spans 14 amino acids. Between the trimmed V and J ends, which lost 0 bases and 6 bases, there was a span of 13 bases.

This rearrangement joins TRBV2 to TRBJ1-1, with TRBD1 as a possible D gene (5 bases). V was clipped by 4 bases and J by 3 bases, with 12 bases between them. The CDR3 length is 14 residues. From germline, CDR1 is SNHLY and CDR2 FYNNEI. The CDR3 protein is CASSVVMGDTEAFF. The CDR3, as DNA: TGTGCCAGCAGTGTGGTAATGGGGGACACTGAAGCTTTCTTT.

This sequence joins TRBV27 and TRBJ2-1; D may be TRBD1 (5 bases). CDR3 length: 15 residues. The V end lost 7 bases, the J end lost 5 bases, and 18 bases lay between the germline ends. Germline V CDR1 and CDR2: MNHEY, SMNVEV (reference sequence). The CDR3 region has the DNA TGTGCCAGCACTACCTATGGTACAGGTAACAATGAGCAGTTCTTC. It specifies CASTTYGTGNNEQFF.